This T cell receptor beta chain comes out of a study of blood T cell repertoires in COVID-19. Background on the study: The United States, Italy and Spain supplied acute and convalescent COVID-19 samples. Nucleic acid was either cDNA or gDNA, and it came from T cells, B-cell-depleted T cells, or PBMCs.

The trim removed 11 bases at V and 0 bases at J, leaving 9 bases unmatched. CDR1 and CDR2 (germline): MNHEY, SVGAGI. CDR3 length equals 15 residues. Per the original data handling: Using reference gene primer amplification, nucleated cell counts were estimated. Profiled with immunoSEQ multiplex PCR; TCRdb holds only in-frame clones, not every one. V and J calls and clone size are copied from that table; D and trimming were computed from the DNA. This sample has 200,000 to 250,000 clones, with about four fifths found just once. The origin of this receptor is a woman in her forties with acute or convalescent COVID-19. The rearrangement uses TRBV6-5 and TRBJ2-1; 8 nucleotides match TRBD2. Material: peripheral blood. The CDR3 loop reads CAGRGGGSSYNEQFF. Here the CDR3 DNA reads TGTGCCGGGAGGGGCGGGGGGAGCTCCTACAATGAGCAGTTCTTC.